This T cell receptor (beta chain) was sequenced for a study of T cells in Graves' hyperthyroidism and ophthalmopathy. Looked up from germline, CDR1 is MNHEY and CDR2 is SVGAGI. The CDR3 covers 13 residues. V lost 5 bases and J 4 bases, leaving 8 bases between the germline ends. The investigators amplified TCR beta CDR3 regions from RNA transcripts. Primed by the HTBI set, a first-round RT-PCR was run on the TCR CDR3. In TCRdb, the multiplex PCR reads were re-called with MiXCR into one record per CDR3 protein. The sample lists around 800,000 distinct CDR3 sequences, more than 30% seen once, with approximately 8.7% in the top ten. It was considered stable Graves' hyperthyroidism when ophthalmopathy did not progress within 18 months.

V and J are TRBV6-5 and TRBJ1-4; D is undetermined. Sequenced: blood. The clonotype was recovered from a young man with Graves' hyperthyroidism. This chain's CDR3 is CASSHGINEKLFF. The CDR3 DNA sequence: TGTGCCAGCAGTCACGGGATTAATGAAAAACTGTTTTTT.